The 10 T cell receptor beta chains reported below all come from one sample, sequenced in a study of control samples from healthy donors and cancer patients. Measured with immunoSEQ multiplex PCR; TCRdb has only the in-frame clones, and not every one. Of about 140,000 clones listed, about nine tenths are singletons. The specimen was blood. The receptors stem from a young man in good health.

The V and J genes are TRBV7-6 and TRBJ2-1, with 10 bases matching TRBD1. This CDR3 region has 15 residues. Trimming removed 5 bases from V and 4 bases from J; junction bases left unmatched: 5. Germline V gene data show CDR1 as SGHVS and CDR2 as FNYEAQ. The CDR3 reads CASSARDRGYNEQFF. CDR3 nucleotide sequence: TGTGCCAGCAGCGCCCGGGACAGGGGTTACAATGAGCAGTTCTTC. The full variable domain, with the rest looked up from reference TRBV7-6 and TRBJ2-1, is GAGVSQSPRYKVTKRGQDVALRCDPISGHVSLYWYRQALGQGPEFLTYFNYEAQQDKSGLPNDRFSAERPEGSISTLTIQRTEQRDSAMYRCASSARDRGYNEQFFGPGTRLTVL.

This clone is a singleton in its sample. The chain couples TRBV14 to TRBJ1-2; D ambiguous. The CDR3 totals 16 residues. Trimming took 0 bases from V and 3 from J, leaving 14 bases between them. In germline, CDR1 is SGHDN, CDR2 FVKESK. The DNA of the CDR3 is TGTGCCAGCAGCCAAGATAGCGCCAGAGAGTACTATGGCTACACCTTC. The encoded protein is CASSQDSAREYYGYTF.

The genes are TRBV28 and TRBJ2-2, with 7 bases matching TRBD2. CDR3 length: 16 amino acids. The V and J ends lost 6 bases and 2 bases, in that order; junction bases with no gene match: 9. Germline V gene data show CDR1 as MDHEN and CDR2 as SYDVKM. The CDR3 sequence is CASRFSGGFNTGELFF. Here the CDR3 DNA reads TGTGCCAGCAGATTTTCGGGGGGATTTAACACCGGGGAGCTGTTTTTT.

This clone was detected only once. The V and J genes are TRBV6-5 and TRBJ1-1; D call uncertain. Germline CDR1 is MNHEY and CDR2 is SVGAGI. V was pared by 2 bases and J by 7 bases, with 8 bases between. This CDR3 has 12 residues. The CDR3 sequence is CASSYRGDEAFF. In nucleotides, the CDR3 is TGTGCCAGCAGTTACCGAGGTGATGAAGCTTTCTTT.

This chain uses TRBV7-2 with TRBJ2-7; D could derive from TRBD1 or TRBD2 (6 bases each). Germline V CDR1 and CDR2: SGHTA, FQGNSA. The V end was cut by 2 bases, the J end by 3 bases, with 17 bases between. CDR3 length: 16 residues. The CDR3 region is CASSLFGGAINYEQYF. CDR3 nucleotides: TGTGCCAGCAGCTTATTCGGGGGCGCGATAAACTACGAGCAGTACTTC.

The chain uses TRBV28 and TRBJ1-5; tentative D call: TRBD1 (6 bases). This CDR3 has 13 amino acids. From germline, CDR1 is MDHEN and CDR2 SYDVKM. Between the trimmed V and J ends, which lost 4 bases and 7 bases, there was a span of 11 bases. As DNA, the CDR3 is TGTGCCAGCAGTTCCTCGGACAGACAGCCCCAGCATTTT. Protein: CASSSSDRQPQHF.

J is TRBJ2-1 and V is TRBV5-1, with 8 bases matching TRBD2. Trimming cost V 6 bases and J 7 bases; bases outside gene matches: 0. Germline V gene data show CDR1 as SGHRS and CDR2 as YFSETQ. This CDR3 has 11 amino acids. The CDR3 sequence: CASTGGNEQFF. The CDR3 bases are TGCGCCAGCACGGGGGGGAATGAGCAGTTCTTC.

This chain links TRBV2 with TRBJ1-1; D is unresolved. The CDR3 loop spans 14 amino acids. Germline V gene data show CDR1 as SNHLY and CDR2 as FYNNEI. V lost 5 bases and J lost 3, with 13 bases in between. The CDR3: CASSKGGLDTEAFF. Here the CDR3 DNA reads TGTGCCAGCAGTAAGGGAGGGTTGGACACTGAAGCTTTCTTT.

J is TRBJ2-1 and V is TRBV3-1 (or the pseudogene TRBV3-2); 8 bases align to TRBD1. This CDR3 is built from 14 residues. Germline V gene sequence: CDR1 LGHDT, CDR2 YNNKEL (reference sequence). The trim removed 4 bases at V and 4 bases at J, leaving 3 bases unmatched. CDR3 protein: CASSPRTGYNEQFF. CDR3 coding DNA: TGTGCCAGCAGCCCACGGACAGGGTACAATGAGCAGTTCTTC.

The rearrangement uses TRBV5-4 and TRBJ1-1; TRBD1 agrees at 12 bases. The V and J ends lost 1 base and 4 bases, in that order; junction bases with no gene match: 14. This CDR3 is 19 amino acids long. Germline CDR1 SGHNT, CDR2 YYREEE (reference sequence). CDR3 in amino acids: CASSLLGQGALREGTEAFF. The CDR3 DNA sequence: TGTGCCAGCAGCTTGCTGGGACAGGGGGCGCTAAGGGAGGGCACTGAAGCTTTCTTT.